Reported below is one T cell receptor (beta chain). Its antigen is unknown. The data stem from a study of T cell responses to AZD1222 COVID-19 vaccine. The overall study: Second doses at about 4 or about 12 weeks were pooled.

Clones were sequenced by immunoSEQ multiplex PCR, and TCRdb holds only the in-frame ones, with some missing. Here the sample spans about 140,000 clones, around 88% being singletons. Overall study results and limits: Close to half of spike-specific TCRs reportedly recognize unmutated variant regions. The donor cohort was predominantly white British with a female majority, and clonal diversity may have been underestimated.

Trimming removed 1 base from V and 2 bases from J, with 8 bases in between. The germline V gene encodes CDR1 LNHNV and CDR2 YYDKDF (reference sequence). The CDR3 is 15 residues long. This chain connects TRBV15 to TRBJ2-2; a possible D gene is TRBD1 (5 bases). This specimen was peripheral blood, taken on day 0 of AZD1222 vaccination. The sequence was collected from an adult in good health. CDR3 sequence: CATSRGGVNTGELFF. The CDR3 nucleotides are TGTGCCACCAGCAGAGGGGGCGTAAACACCGGGGAGCTGTTTTTT.